This TCR beta chain was sequenced for a study of beta chain features in type 1 diabetes. General study results and limits: These data did not resolve whether HLA type affects TCRB rearrangement. Shorter TCRB CDR3s, moderately but significantly so, were found in Type 1 diabetes patients in all four CD4+ subsets.

The V end was cut by 0 bases, the J end by 3 bases, with 6 bases between. The CDR3 has 13 residues. Germline V gene sequence: CDR1 SGHRS, CDR2 YFSETQ. Investigators reverse transcribed all isolated RNA, so they sequenced expressed TCRB transcripts. Sequenced by immunoSEQ multiplex PCR; TCRdb stores in-frame clones only, minus some. The sample shows some 120,000 clones, around 15% of them seen only once. Notes on this clone: Its antigen is unknown.

This clonotype originated in a man aged 18-30 years with type 1 diabetes. The rearrangement joins TRBV5-1 to TRBJ1-2; D is undetermined. The sequencing input was central memory CD4+ T cells from blood. The CDR3 here is CASSLDIYYGYTF. The DNA of the CDR3 is TGCGCCAGCAGCTTGGACATTTACTATGGCTACACCTTC.